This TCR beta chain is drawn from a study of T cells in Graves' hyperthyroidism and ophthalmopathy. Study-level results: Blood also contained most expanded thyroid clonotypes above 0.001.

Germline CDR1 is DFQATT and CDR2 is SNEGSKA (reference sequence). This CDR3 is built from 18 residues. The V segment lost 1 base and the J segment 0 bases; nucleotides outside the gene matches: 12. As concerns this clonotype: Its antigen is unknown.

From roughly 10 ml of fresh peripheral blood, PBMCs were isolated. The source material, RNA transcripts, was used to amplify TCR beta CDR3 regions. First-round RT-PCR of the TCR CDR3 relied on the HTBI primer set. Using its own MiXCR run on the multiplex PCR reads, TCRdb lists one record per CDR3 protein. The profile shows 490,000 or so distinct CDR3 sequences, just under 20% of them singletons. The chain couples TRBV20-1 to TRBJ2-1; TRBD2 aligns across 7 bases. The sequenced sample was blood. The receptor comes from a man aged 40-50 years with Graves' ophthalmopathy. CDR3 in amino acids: CSARGTPPSGRSYNEQFF. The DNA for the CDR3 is TGCAGTGCTAGAGGCACTCCCCCTAGCGGCCGCTCCTACAATGAGCAGTTCTTC.